This T cell receptor beta chain was captured by sequencing in a study of siplizumab effects on memory and regulatory T cells. This table comes from immunoSEQ multiplex PCR, and its TCRdb copy is limited to in-frame clones, with some not included. The data show more than 95,000 clones, 93% seen once. Germline values: CDR1 SGHAT, CDR2 FQNNGV. The ends lost 6 bases at V and 8 bases at J; junction bases unmatched: 11. The CDR3 has 15 amino acids. The sequencing sample was made of CD4+ T cells sorted from blood. The clonotype comes from a human donor in good health. This chain joins TRBV11-2 and TRBJ2-1; 9 nucleotides line up with TRBD2. DNA for the CDR3: TGTGCCAGCAGTCCCCTGGGACTAGCACTCCATGAGCAGTTCTTC. Protein product: CASSPLGLALHEQFF.